A selection of T cell receptor beta chains follows, all from one sample in a study of blood T cell repertoires in COVID-19. Sequenced by immunoSEQ multiplex PCR; TCRdb stores in-frame clones only, minus some. The sample consists of about 76,000 clones, roughly 80% of them appearing once. Source material: peripheral blood. These receptors all stem from a human donor in a cohort sampled during active COVID-19. The conserved cysteine and the conserved F or W are not part of the CDR3 here.

v_gene,j_gene,CDR3aa
TRBV19,TRBJ2-7,ASSLGTGIYEQY
TRBV20-1,TRBJ2-7,SASGSSYEQY
TRBV11-3,TRBJ2-2,ASSLGRGGRPGELF
TRBV9,TRBJ2-3,ASSVGDSPDTQY
TRBV19,TRBJ2-5,ASSIRRGEETQY
TRBV5-1,TRBJ2-7,ASSAWTGGYEQY
TRBV4-1,TRBJ1-1,ASSQAPGDMNTEAF
TRBV5-1,TRBJ1-1,ASSFGQGAAKNTEAF
TRBV19,TRBJ2-3,ASSMGGGNTQY
TRBV4-1,TRBJ1-3,ASSQGVTGNTIY
TRBV5-1,TRBJ2-5,ARSRLAGGEETQY
TRBV9,TRBJ1-5,ASSVPCRGSNQPQH
TRBV3-1/TRBV3-2,TRBJ2-3,ASSRGGTSTDTQY
TRBV2,TRBJ2-2,ASRGTANTGELF
TRBV10-3,TRBJ1-6,AIATSRGSPLH
TRBV7-3,TRBJ2-2,ASSRSGRAGVTGELF
TRBV30,TRBJ1-5,AWSVNQGQPQH
TRBV5-1,TRBJ1-6,ASRAAGNSPLH
TRBV29-1,TRBJ2-1,SVDPDRGPNEQF
TRBV2,TRBJ2-3,ASSRTGVLTDTQY
TRBV7-2,TRBJ2-5,ASSTGQAKTQY
TRBV7-6,TRBJ1-6,ASSNSRGAYNSPLH
TRBV11-2,TRBJ2-3,ASSLSLLAGGPSTQY
TRBV5-6,TRBJ1-2,ASSLPTGVAGYT
TRBV18,TRBJ1-2,ASSPAARGYNYGYT
TRBV12-3/TRBV12-4,TRBJ2-1,ASSPVRGEQF
TRBV27,TRBJ2-3,ASSLAGGPTDTQY
TRBV18,TRBJ2-7,ASSPPQQGDYEQY
TRBV12-3/TRBV12-4,TRBJ1-5,ASSPTGNQPQH
TRBV9,TRBJ2-5,ASSVLGGNQETQY
TRBV5-4,TRBJ2-7,ASSSQGYEQY
TRBV10-1,TRBJ2-1,ASSPGLGDYNEQF
TRBV5-6,TRBJ1-3,ASSPQGGGNTIY
TRBV5-1,TRBJ2-6,ASSAGISGANVLT
TRBV2,TRBJ2-7,ASWGAGGSYEQY
TRBV9,TRBJ2-7,ASSPEQGSSYEQY
TRBV19,TRBJ1-6,ASSISRGNSPLH
TRBV29-1,TRBJ2-4,SQRGEAKNIQY
TRBV19,TRBJ2-3,ASSPPGADTQY
TRBV5-1,TRBJ1-1,ASSLGAGEGTEAF